This T cell receptor beta chain originates from a study of T cell repertoires in cytomegalovirus infection. The CDR3 has 18 amino acids. Losses at the gene ends were 6 bases for V and 10 bases for J; bases not matched to a gene: 22. Germline V gene lookup returns CDR1 MNHEY and CDR2 SMNVEV (reference sequence). TCRdb re-derived calls from the reads in MiXCR, one entry per CDR3 protein. Among 830,000 or so distinct CDR3 sequences listed, roughly 33% were seen once. With regard to this clonotype: Antigen specificity is unknown.

This specimen consisted of cultured CD8+ T cells from PBMCs, obtained from culture after CMV antigen stimulation. The sequence came from a human donor in good health (CMV status not recorded). Some clones in this sample may be carry-over from other donors' samples. The chain employs TRBV27 and TRBJ2-1; 9 bases agree with TRBD2. CDR3 residues: CASSPGTSWGPYPGEQFF. The DNA for the CDR3 is TGTGCCAGCAGCCCCGGGACTAGCTGGGGCCCGTACCCGGGGGAGCAGTTCTTC.